The 19 T cell receptor beta chains below all came from one sample that was sequenced in a study of response to subunit inactivated influenza vaccine. TCRdb re-called the RT-PCR reads with MiXCR, one entry per CDR3 protein. The table shows around 250,000 distinct CDR3 sequences, with more than 9% occurring only once. The specimen comprised non-naive T cells sorted from PBMCs, sampled 14 to 15 days before vaccination. Every receptor here comes from a man aged 50 or older who received an inactivated influenza vaccine.

This clonotype was observed a handful of times. J is TRBJ2-3 and V is TRBV15; 10 bases are a match to TRBD2. With 3 bases clipped from V and 4 bases from J, the junction kept 10 bases outside the gene matches. CDR1 and CDR2 (germline): LNHNV, YYDKDF (reference sequence). The CDR3 is made up of 17 amino acids. The CDR3 loop reads CATSREKAGTSADTQYF. The CDR3 DNA follows: TGTGCCACCAGCAGGGAGAAGGCCGGGACTAGCGCAGATACGCAGTATTTT.

In its sample, this clonotype was seen a few times. This chain connects TRBV6-1 to TRBJ2-7; 9 bases align to TRBD1. CDR3 size: 17 residues. Germline loops: CDR1 MNHNS, CDR2 SASEGT. V lost 5 bases to trimming and J lost 0 bases; unmatched junction nucleotides: 11. The CDR3 reads CASSPRPGTGSSYEQYF. CDR3 DNA: TGTGCCAGCAGTCCACGTCCCGGGACAGGGAGCTCCTACGAGCAGTACTTC.

This clonotype came up many times. The chain is built from TRBV7-2 and TRBJ2-2; 11 bases match TRBD2. Looked up from germline, CDR1 is SGHTA and CDR2 is FQGNSA. Trimming took 2 bases from V and 6 from J; bases not matched to a gene: 5. This CDR3 contains 16 residues. CDR3 in amino acids: CASSLKLAGGPGELFF. Here the CDR3 DNA reads TGTGCCAGCAGCTTAAAGCTAGCGGGGGGCCCCGGGGAGCTGTTTTTT.

In this sample, this clonotype turned up a few times. This rearrangement joins TRBV28 to TRBJ2-5; D perhaps matches TRBD1 (5 bases). CDR1 MDHEN and CDR2 SYDVKM come from the germline V gene. The V and J ends lost 11 bases and 0 bases respectively, with 13 bases between them. This CDR3 is 13 amino acids long. The DNA of the CDR3 is TGTGCCTCCAACGCGGACAACCAAGAGACCCAGTACTTC. Encoded protein: CASNADNQETQYF.

In this sample, this clonotype turned up many times. The rearrangement links TRBV12-3 or TRBV12-4 to TRBJ2-5; no reliable D call. V shed 6 bases and J shed 4 bases, with 9 bases lying between them. The CDR3 totals 12 residues. CDR3 region: CASSQTRETQYF. The CDR3 bases are TGTGCCAGCAGCCAGACAAGAGAGACCCAGTACTTC.

This rearrangement joins TRBV6-5 to TRBJ1-1; TRBD1 matches 8 bases. Germline V gives CDR1 MNHEY, CDR2 SVGAGI. The V and J ends lost 0 bases and 5 bases, in that order; junction bases with no gene match: 5. CDR3 length: 15 amino acids. CDR3 nucleotides: TGTGCCAGCAGTTACTCACTCAGGGGGCGAACTGAAGCTTTCTTT. Translated: CASSYSLRGRTEAFF.

In this sample, this clonotype turned up a few times. The rearrangement links TRBV6-5 to TRBJ1-1, with 7 bases identical to TRBD1. The germline CDR1 and CDR2 sequences are MNHEY and SVGAGI. Trimming took 2 bases from V and 4 from J; bases not matched to a gene: 7. This CDR3 has 15 amino acids. CDR3 DNA: TGTGCCAGCAGTTACAGAAGACAGGGTAGCACTGAAGCTTTCTTT. This translates into CASSYRRQGSTEAFF.

This clonotype came up many times. J is TRBJ1-3 and V is TRBV4-2; 7 bases align to TRBD1. Germline trimming cut 0 bases from V and 2 bases from J; bases unmatched to any gene: 10. The CDR3 length is 18 residues. CDR1 LGHNA and CDR2 YNFKEQ come from the germline V gene. In nucleotides, the CDR3 is TGTGCCAGCAGCCAAGAATGGCTGAGGGGGCTACCTGGAAACACCATATATTTT. It specifies CASSQEWLRGLPGNTIYF.

This clonotype was picked up many times. The V call is TRBV10-3, the J call TRBJ2-5; 8 bases match TRBD2. The CDR3 consists of 15 residues. Trimming removed 6 bases from V and 5 bases from J; junction bases left unmatched: 11. Germline V gene lookup returns CDR1 ENHRY and CDR2 SYGVKD. The CDR3 DNA reads TGTGCCATCAGCCTGGGGAGCGGGGGAGAGGAGACCCAGTACTTC. It encodes CAISLGSGGEETQYF.

This clonotype was observed a few times. The chain has TRBV20-1 and TRBJ2-3; TRBD2 matches at 7 bases. Germline-derived CDR1 and CDR2 are DFQATT and SNEGSKA (reference sequence). The CDR3 is 18 amino acids. Unmatched junction bases numbered 12, after V lost 0 bases and J lost 0 bases. CDR3 amino acids: CSARDSSGESASTDTQYF. DNA for the CDR3: TGCAGTGCTAGAGATTCGAGCGGGGAGTCTGCTAGCACAGATACGCAGTATTTT.

This clonotype was picked up a small number of times. The chain uses TRBV20-1 and TRBJ2-7; D ambiguous. The CDR3 covers 14 residues. Trimming removed 2 bases from V and 0 bases from J, with 11 bases in between. The germline V gene encodes CDR1 DFQATT and CDR2 SNEGSKA (reference sequence). The DNA of the CDR3 is TGCAGTGCTAGAAAACAGCCCATCTCCTACGAGCAGTACTTC. Translated: CSARKQPISYEQYF.

This clonotype was counted a few times. CDR3 DNA sequence: TGTGCCAGCAGCCCCGACAGACCCACAGATACGCAGTATTTT. Amino acid sequence: CASSPDRPTDTQYF. This chain connects TRBV27 to TRBJ2-3; TRBD1 is a possible D gene (5 bases). CDR3 size: 14 residues. The V gene's germline CDR1 is MNHEY and CDR2 SMNVEV (reference sequence). The ends were cut back, 6 bases at V and 2 bases at J, with 12 bases in the middle.

This clonotype was observed a handful of times. This chain links TRBV28 with TRBJ2-7; weak D call: TRBD1 (7 bases). The CDR3 extends over 14 amino acids. Per germline, CDR1 MDHEN and CDR2 SYDVKM. V shed 6 bases and J shed 2 bases, with 14 bases lying between them. The CDR3, as DNA: TGTGCCAGCAGATCAGGGGGGCCGGCCTACGAGCAGTACTTC. This gives the protein CASRSGGPAYEQYF. The variable domain in full, with the rest retrieved from reference TRBV28 and TRBJ2-7, is DVKVTQSSRYLVKRTGEKVFLECVQDMDHENMFWYRQDPGLGLRLIYFSYDVKMKEKGDIPEGYSVSREKKERFSLILESASTNQTSMYLCASRSGGPAYEQYFGPGTRLTVT.

This sequence joins TRBV6-2 or TRBV6-3 and TRBJ2-2; TRBD2 is a possible D gene (8 bases). Trimming cost V 4 bases and J 0 bases, with 21 bases left between them. CDR3 length equals 19 residues. CDR1 MNHEY and CDR2 SVGEGT come from the germline V gene. CDR3 bases: TGTGCCAGCAGTTTCCAGGGGGAGCGGGGGCATACGAACACCGGGGAGCTGTTTTTT. It yields the protein CASSFQGERGHTNTGELFF.

This chain uses TRBV7-9 with TRBJ2-5; D not certain. Trimming shortened V by 4 bases and J by 2 bases, and 14 bases separated the two germline ends. CDR3 size: 15 residues. The germline V gene encodes CDR1 SEHNR and CDR2 FQNEAQ (reference sequence). As DNA, the CDR3 is TGTGCCAGCAGCTCCCGACCAGAATCGCAAGAGACCCAGTACTTC. This gives the protein CASSSRPESQETQYF.

This clonotype occurred a few times. V is TRBV5-5 and J is TRBJ1-6; D ambiguous. The V end was cut by 2 bases, the J end by 0 bases, with 12 bases between. CDR1 SGHKS and CDR2 YYEKEE come from the germline V gene (reference sequence). This CDR3 contains 17 residues. The CDR3 here is CASSFETASSYNSPLHF. CDR3 nucleotide sequence: TGTGCCAGCAGCTTCGAAACAGCTAGCTCCTATAATTCACCCCTCCACTTT. Together with reference TRBV5-5 and TRBJ1-6, the CDR3 gives the full variable domain: DAGVTQSPTHLIKTRGQQVTLRCSPISGHKSVSWYQQVLGQGPQFIFQYYEKEERGRGNFPDRFSARQFPNYSSELNVNALLLGDSALYLCASSFETASSYNSPLHFGNGTRLTVT.

This clonotype has a handful of counts. The rearrangement links TRBV7-9 to TRBJ2-7; 9 nucleotides line up with TRBD1. Unmatched junction bases numbered 7, after V lost 3 bases and J lost 4 bases. The CDR3 loop spans 15 amino acids. Germline CDR1 is SEHNR and CDR2 is FQNEAQ (reference sequence). This chain's CDR3 is CASSFQPGQGYEQYF. For the CDR3, the DNA is TGTGCCAGCAGCTTTCAACCGGGACAGGGTTACGAGCAGTACTTC.

This clonotype was counted at least ten times. This CDR3 is CASRDPGTGVDGYTF. CDR3 nucleotides: TGTGCCAGCAGAGACCCCGGGACAGGAGTCGATGGCTACACCTTC. The V and J genes are TRBV28 and TRBJ1-2; TRBD1 matches 8 bases. This CDR3 has 15 residues. CDR1 is MDHEN, CDR2 SYDVKM, per germline. Unmatched junction bases numbered 12, after V lost 6 bases and J lost 6 bases.

The sample holds a few counts of this clonotype. The chain recombines TRBV11-2 with TRBJ2-7; unclear D gene. Germline-derived CDR1 and CDR2 are SGHAT and FQNNGV. V was trimmed by 7 bases and J by 3 bases, leaving 19 bases between them. This CDR3 contains 15 residues. In nucleotides, the CDR3 is TGTGCCAGCACCCTTCAACTCGGACCAAACTACGAGCAGTACTTC. This codes for CASTLQLGPNYEQYF.